A single sample gave rise to the 28 T cell receptor beta chains below, sequenced in a study of blood T cell repertoires in COVID-19. Sequenced by immunoSEQ multiplex PCR; TCRdb stores in-frame clones only, minus some. The repertoire has 200,000 to 250,000 clones, 86% of them found once; the top ten carry around 3.5%. Sequenced: PBMCs or T cells enriched from blood (not recorded which). The receptor source for this set is a woman between 40 and 55 years old with acute COVID-19.

The chain recombines TRBV7-8 with TRBJ2-7, with D possibly TRBD1 on 5 matching bases. This CDR3 has 15 amino acids. Looked up from germline, CDR1 is SGHVS and CDR2 is FQNEAQ. V was clipped by 1 base and J by 7 bases, with 17 bases between them. The CDR3 here is CASSLVSAQGMEQYV. In nucleotides, the CDR3 is TGTGCCAGCAGCTTAGTATCCGCGCAGGGAATGGAGCAGTACGTC.

This chain links TRBV10-2 with TRBJ1-2, with 9 bases fitting TRBD1. This CDR3 comprises 16 residues. Losses at the gene ends were 3 bases for V and 2 bases for J; bases not matched to a gene: 7. CDR1 is WSHSY, CDR2 SAAADI, per germline. The CDR3 nucleotides are TGCGCCAGCAGTGATCCGAGGACAGGGGAGAACTATGGCTACACCTTC. Translated, it gives CASSDPRTGENYGYTF.

The chain has TRBV3-1 (or the pseudogene TRBV3-2) and TRBJ2-2; 7 nucleotides agree with TRBD2. V was clipped by 2 bases and J by 1 base; unmatched bases: 4. Germline lookup yields CDR1 LGHDT and CDR2 YNNKEL (reference sequence). The CDR3 consists of 16 residues. The CDR3 here is CASSQFGGMNTGELFF. In nucleotides, the CDR3 is TGTGCCAGCAGCCAATTCGGGGGGATGAACACCGGGGAGCTGTTTTTT.

This chain uses TRBV6-5 with TRBJ1-6; 10 bases align to TRBD1. The J segment lost 7 bases and the V segment lost 5 bases, leaving 2 bases of the junction unmatched. Per germline, CDR1 MNHEY and CDR2 SVGAGI. The CDR3 loop spans 14 amino acids. CDR3 in amino acids: CASSPDRGNSPLHF. The CDR3 DNA follows: TGTGCCAGCAGTCCGGACAGGGGGAATTCACCCCTCCACTTT.

The CDR3 DNA follows: TGTGCCAGCAAAACCTACGCCAATTCACCCCTCCACTTT. Amino acids: CASKTYANSPLHF. The chain carries TRBV12-3 or TRBV12-4 and TRBJ1-6; no firm D call. The CDR3 totals 13 residues. V lost 7 bases, J lost 7 bases, and 11 bases lay in between.

This clone was detected only a few times. The V call is TRBV12-5, the J call TRBJ1-4; TRBD1 agrees at 8 bases. The germline V gene has CDR1 LGHNT and CDR2 FRNRAP. The CDR3 contains 16 residues. V dropped 2 bases and J dropped 8; count of bases not matched to a gene: 10. The CDR3 here is CASGLFAGGQREKLFF. The CDR3 DNA reads TGTGCTAGTGGTTTGTTCGCAGGGGGCCAGAGGGAAAAACTGTTTTTT. Drawing the rest from reference TRBV12-5 and TRBJ1-4, the complete variable domain is DARVTQTPRHKVTEMGQEVTMRCQPILGHNTVFWYRQTMMQGLELLAYFRNRAPLDDSGMPKDRFSAEMPDATLATLKIQPSEPRDSAVYFCASGLFAGGQREKLFFGSGTQLSVL.

This chain uses TRBV7-2 with TRBJ2-1, with TRBD2 matching 13 bases. In germline, CDR1 is SGHTA, CDR2 FQGNSA. The CDR3 sequence is 16 residues long. After removal of 1 base from V and 7 bases from J, the junction contained 4 bases not matched to a gene. Here the CDR3 DNA reads TGTGCCAGCAGCTTAGGGGGACTAGCGGGGATGAATGAGCAGTTCTTC. Residues: CASSLGGLAGMNEQFF.

The V gene is TRBV4-3, the J gene TRBJ1-2; a weak D match, TRBD1 (5 bases). V lost 2 bases and J 6 bases, leaving 16 bases between the germline ends. The CDR3 covers 15 residues. Looked up from germline, CDR1 is LGHNA and CDR2 is YSLEER. CDR3 coding DNA: TGCGCCAGCAGCCAATTCCGTCAGGGTTTCGATGGCTACACCTTC. It translates to CASSQFRQGFDGYTF.

The rearrangement links TRBV27 to TRBJ2-5, with D possibly TRBD2 on 6 matching bases. Trimming removed 5 bases at V and 5 bases at J, with 15 bases between. Germline V gene sequence: CDR1 MNHEY, CDR2 SMNVEV (reference sequence). CDR3 size: 14 residues. This CDR3 reads CASSTLGRWETQYF. For the CDR3, the DNA is TGTGCCAGCAGTACCCTAGGGAGGTGGGAGACCCAGTACTTC.

This rearrangement joins TRBV2 to TRBJ2-5; D may be TRBD1 (7 bases). This CDR3 has 15 residues. V was clipped by 6 bases and J by 0 bases, with 14 bases between them. From germline, CDR1 is SNHLY and CDR2 FYNNEI. CDR3 sequence reads: CASSRQGGYQETQYF. CDR3 DNA sequence: TGTGCCAGCAGCCGGCAGGGGGGATACCAAGAGACCCAGTACTTC.

On this clone itself: Mismatch with germline at one junction end may stem from a read error. The genes are TRBV7-7 and TRBJ2-3; 9 positions match TRBD2. Germline V gene data show CDR1 as SSHAT and CDR2 as FNYEAQ (reference sequence). CDR3 size: 18 residues. The CDR3 reads CASSLRAGGPSSTDTQYF. CDR3 nucleotides: TGTGCTAGCAGCTTGCGGGCGGGGGGGCCATCCAGCACAGATACGCAGTATTTT.

The chain couples TRBV15 to TRBJ1-3, with D possibly matching TRBD1 (6 bases). Germline V CDR1 and CDR2: LNHNV, YYDKDF (reference sequence). The CDR3 has 15 residues. V was pared by 3 bases and J by 1 base, with 10 bases between. CDR3 amino acids: CATSSQRGSGNTIYF. The CDR3 nucleotides read TGTGCCACCAGCAGTCAAAGGGGGTCTGGAAACACCATATATTTT.

This clone was counted a few times. The rearrangement joins TRBV2 to TRBJ1-2; TRBD1 is a possible D gene (5 bases). The CDR3 length is 14 residues. V lost 7 bases, J lost 0 bases, and 12 bases lay in between. Germline V gives CDR1 SNHLY, CDR2 FYNNEI. The CDR3 DNA is TGTGCCAGCAATCCAGGGATGGCTAACTATGGCTACACCTTC. Translation gives CASNPGMANYGYTF. Combining the CDR3 with reference TRBV2 and TRBJ1-2 gives the whole variable domain EPEVTQTPSHQVTQMGQEVILRCVPISNHLYFYWYRQILGQKVEFLVSFYNNEISEKSEIFDDQFSVERPDGSNFTLKIRSTKLEDSAMYFCASNPGMANYGYTFGSGTRLTVV.

This CDR3 is CASSYFRGGDTQYF. In DNA form, the CDR3 reads TGTGCCAGCAGTTACTTCCGGGGAGGAGATACGCAGTATTTT. The V and J genes are TRBV6-5 and TRBJ2-3, with D possibly being TRBD2 (6 bases). Trimming pared 1 base from V and 5 bases from J, leaving 10 bases between. The CDR3 spans 14 residues. From germline, CDR1 is MNHEY and CDR2 SVGAGI.

The rearrangement uses TRBV27 and TRBJ1-4; 7 bases are a match to TRBD1. In germline, CDR1 is MNHEY, CDR2 SMNVEV (reference sequence). With 8 bases clipped from V and 8 bases from J, the junction kept 14 bases outside the gene matches. This CDR3 spans 15 amino acids. The CDR3 region is CASGGQTGEGEKLFF. CDR3 bases: TGTGCCAGCGGGGGCCAAACAGGGGAAGGAGAAAAACTGTTTTTT. The whole variable domain, filled in from reference TRBV27 and TRBJ1-4, reads EAQVTQNPRYLITVTGKKLTVTCSQNMNHEYMSWYRQDPGLGLRQIYYSMNVEVTDKGDVPEGYKVSRKEKRNFPLILESPSPNQTSLYFCASGGQTGEGEKLFFGSGTQLSVL.

In DNA, the CDR3 is TGTGCCAGTATTAGGGGGGACAGTCTGAACACTGAAGCTTTCTTT. Translated, it gives CASIRGDSLNTEAFF. The chain combines TRBV19 with TRBJ1-1, with TRBD1 identical over 7 bases. The V gene's germline CDR1 is LNHDA and CDR2 SQIVND (reference sequence). The CDR3 has 15 residues. V trimming: 7 bases; J trimming: 0 bases; junction bases outside the gene matches: 8. Combining the CDR3 with reference TRBV19 and TRBJ1-1 gives the whole variable domain DGGITQSPKYLFRKEGQNVTLSCEQNLNHDAMYWYRQDPGQGLRLIYYSQIVNDFQKGDIAEGYSVSREKKESFPLTVTSAQKNPTAFYLCASIRGDSLNTEAFFGQGTRLTVV.

V is TRBV6-1 and J is TRBJ2-7, with TRBD1 as a possible D gene (6 bases). The V gene lost 2 bases and the J gene lost 5 bases, with 10 bases spanning the gap. CDR1 and CDR2 (germline): MNHNS, SASEGT. The CDR3 is made up of 13 amino acids. CDR3 bases: TGTGCCAGCAGTGAAACAGGGTACAACGAGCAGTACGTC. Translating it yields CASSETGYNEQYV.

The V call is TRBV4-1, the J call TRBJ1-2; possible D gene TRBD1, 6 bases. The CDR3 spans 13 residues. V was trimmed by 3 bases and J by 3 bases, leaving 8 bases between them. Germline V gives CDR1 MGHRA, CDR2 YSYEKL. The CDR3 sequence: CASSQPGDYGYTF. The CDR3 DNA is TGCGCCAGCAGCCAGCCAGGGGACTATGGCTACACCTTC.

In the case of this clone: At one boundary the junction diverges from the germline segment, which might be a read error. Within the sample, other DNA sequences also encode this same CDR3. CDR3 amino acids: CASRIANVGTGELFF. CDR3 coding DNA: TGTGCCAGCAGAATAGCGAACGTGGGCACCGGAGAGCTGTTTTTT. The genes are TRBV27 and TRBJ2-2; perhaps TRBD2 as D (5 bases). CDR1 is MNHEY, CDR2 SMNVEV, per germline (reference sequence). The CDR3 is 15 residues long.

CDR3 bases: TGTGCCAGCAGCCAGGGTTCTAGCGGGGTTGGAAACATTCAGTACTTC. Translation gives CASSQGSSGVGNIQYF. This rearrangement joins TRBV7-2 to TRBJ2-4; TRBD2 agrees at 9 bases. Germline CDR1 SGHTA, CDR2 FQGNSA. Unmatched junction bases numbered 11, after V lost 5 bases and J lost 6 bases. There are 16 residues in the CDR3.

This sequence joins TRBV4-1 and TRBJ1-2; TRBD1 matches 7 bases. The CDR3 is made up of 16 amino acids. The V segment lost 6 bases and the J segment 0 bases; nucleotides outside the gene matches: 10. The germline CDR1 and CDR2 sequences are MGHRA and YSYEKL. For the CDR3, the DNA is TGCGCCAGCAGAAGCGGGCTAGGACAGGCTAACTATGGCTACACCTTC. The encoded protein is CASRSGLGQANYGYTF.

This rearrangement joins TRBV3-1 (or the pseudogene TRBV3-2) to TRBJ2-5, with 11 bases aligning to TRBD2. V dropped 8 bases and J dropped 5; count of bases not matched to a gene: 13. The germline V gene encodes CDR1 LGHDT and CDR2 YNNKEL (reference sequence). The CDR3 consists of 16 residues. The CDR3 bases are TGTGCCAGCGCCCGGCGGGTAGCGGGGGGGCGGGAGACCCAGTACTTC. Protein sequence: CASARRVAGGRETQYF.

J is TRBJ2-7 and V is TRBV9, with a tentative D call TRBD2 (5 bases). Deletions cut 4 bases from V and 7 bases from J, with 15 bases between. Germline CDR1 and CDR2: SGDLS and YYNGEE. The CDR3 runs 13 residues. CDR3 DNA: TGTGCCAGCAGCCCCGGCGGGCCGGGAGAGCAGTACTTC. This translates into CASSPGGPGEQYF.

The V gene is TRBV4-3, the J gene TRBJ1-5; maybe TRBD1 (6 bases). The CDR3 has 14 amino acids. V was trimmed by 8 bases and J by 1 base, leaving 12 bases between them. In germline, CDR1 is LGHNA, CDR2 YSLEER. The CDR3 DNA reads as TGCGCCAGCTCACAGGGTTGGAGCAATCAGCCCCAGCATTTT. This sequence encodes CASSQGWSNQPQHF.

The gene calls are TRBV24-1 and TRBJ1-1; 9 bases line up with TRBD1. Unmatched junction bases numbered 10, after V lost 2 bases and J lost 7 bases. CDR3 length equals 16 residues. Looked up from germline, CDR1 is KGHDR and CDR2 is SFDVKD. The CDR3 bases are TGTGCCACCAGTGATTCCTCCAGGGGACAGGGCCTTGAAGCTTTCTTT. Its translation: CATSDSSRGQGLEAFF.

V usage is TRBV5-6 and J usage is TRBJ2-5, with D tentatively TRBD2 (5 bases). Germline loops: CDR1 SGHDT, CDR2 YYEEEE. V was pared by 1 base and J by 6 bases, with 16 bases between. The CDR3 sequence is 15 residues long. CDR3 amino acids: CASSLSLAGPQTQYF. DNA of the CDR3: TGTGCCAGCAGCTTGAGTCTAGCTGGGCCTCAGACCCAGTACTTC.

This chain connects TRBV6-6 to TRBJ1-2, with D unclear. The germline gives CDR1 MNHNY, CDR2 SVGAGI (reference sequence). The CDR3 is 14 residues long. Trimming took off 5 bases at V and 4 bases at J, with 14 bases between the two ends. The DNA for the CDR3 is TGTGCCAGCAGTACCGATCAAGCTTCCTATGGCTACACCTTC. The encoded protein is CASSTDQASYGYTF.

The V and J genes are TRBV2 and TRBJ1-4; TRBD1 matches at 9 bases. This CDR3 spans 15 amino acids. The ends lost 6 bases at V and 0 bases at J; junction bases unmatched: 2. Germline V gene lookup returns CDR1 SNHLY and CDR2 FYNNEI. The DNA for the CDR3 is TGTGCCAGCAGCGGACAGGGGACAACTAATGAAAAACTGTTTTTT. Residues: CASSGQGTTNEKLFF.